This TCR beta chain derives from a study of blood T cell repertoires in COVID-19. Study context: The study drew acute and convalescent COVID-19 samples from the United States, Italy and Spain. Nucleic acid was either cDNA or gDNA, and it came from T cells, B-cell-depleted T cells, or PBMCs.

Germline lookup yields CDR1 SEHNR and CDR2 FQNEAQ (reference sequence). This CDR3 region has 14 residues. V shed 5 bases, J shed 4 bases, and the junction held 2 bases outside the gene matches. In the original workflow: Amplification of reference gene primers provided the estimated nucleated cell counts. Clones were sequenced by immunoSEQ multiplex PCR, and TCRdb holds only the in-frame ones, with some missing. V and J calls and clone size are given by that table; D and trimming were obtained from the DNA. The sample lists approximately 12,000 clones, around 82% occurring once. The receptor was isolated from a woman aged 55 to 70 with acute or convalescent COVID-19. Sequencing was carried out using peripheral blood. V usage is TRBV7-9 and J usage is TRBJ2-2; TRBD2 matches 9 bases. CDR3 protein: CASSPRGGTGELFF. CDR3 nucleotides: TGTGCCAGCAGCCCGCGGGGGGGCACCGGGGAGCTGTTTTTT. The entire variable domain, with the rest obtained from reference TRBV7-9 and TRBJ2-2, is as follows: DTGVSQNPRHKITKRGQNVTFRCDPISEHNRLYWYRQTLGQGPEFLTYFQNEAQLEKSRLLSDRFSAERPKGSFSTLEIQRTEQGDSAMYLCASSPRGGTGELFFGEGSRLTVL.